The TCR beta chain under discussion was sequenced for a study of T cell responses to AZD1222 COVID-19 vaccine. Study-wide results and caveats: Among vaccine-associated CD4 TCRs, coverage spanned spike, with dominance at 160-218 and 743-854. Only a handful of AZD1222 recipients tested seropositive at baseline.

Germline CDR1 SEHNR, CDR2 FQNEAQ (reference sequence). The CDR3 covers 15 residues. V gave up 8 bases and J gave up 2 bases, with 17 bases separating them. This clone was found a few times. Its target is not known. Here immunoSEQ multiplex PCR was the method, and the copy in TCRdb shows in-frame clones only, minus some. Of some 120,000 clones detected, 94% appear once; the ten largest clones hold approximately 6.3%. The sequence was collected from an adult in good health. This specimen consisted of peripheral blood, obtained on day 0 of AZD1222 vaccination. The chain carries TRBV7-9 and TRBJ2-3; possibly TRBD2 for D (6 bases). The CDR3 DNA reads TGTGCCAGCGGAACCCTTAGCGGAGTCACAGATACGCAGTATTTT. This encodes CASGTLSGVTDTQYF.